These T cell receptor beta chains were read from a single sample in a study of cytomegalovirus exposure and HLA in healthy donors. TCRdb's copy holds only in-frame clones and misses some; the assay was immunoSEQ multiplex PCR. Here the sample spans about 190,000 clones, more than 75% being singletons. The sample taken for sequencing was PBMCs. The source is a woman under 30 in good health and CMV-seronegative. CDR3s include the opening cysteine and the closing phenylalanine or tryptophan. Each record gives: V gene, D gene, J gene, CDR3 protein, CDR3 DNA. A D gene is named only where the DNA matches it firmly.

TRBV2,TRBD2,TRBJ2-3,CATGLAGGGTDTQYF,TGTGCCACGGGACTAGCGGGGGGGGGCACAGATACGCAGTATTTT
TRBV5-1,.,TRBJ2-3,CASYPITRNTQYF,TGCGCCAGCTACCCCATTACAAGAAATACGCAGTATTTT
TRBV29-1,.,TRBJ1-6,CSGTADGSSYNSPLHF,TGCAGCGGCACGGCGGACGGGAGCTCCTATAATTCACCCCTCCACTTT
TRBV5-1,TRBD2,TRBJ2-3,CASSKGGTSATDTQYF,TGCGCCAGCTCCAAGGGAGGGACTAGCGCCACAGATACGCAGTATTTT
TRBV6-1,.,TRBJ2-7,CASRSFEQYF,TGTGCCAGCAGGTCTTTCGAGCAGTACTTC
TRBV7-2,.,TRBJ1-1,CASSRGQTNTEAFF,TGTGCCAGCAGCCGCGGACAAACTAACACTGAAGCTTTCTTT
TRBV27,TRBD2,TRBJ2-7,CASSFGLAGGNEQYF,TGTGCCAGCAGTTTCGGACTAGCGGGAGGCAACGAGCAGTACTTC
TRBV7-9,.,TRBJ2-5,CASSLGSVAETQYF,TGTGCCAGCAGCTTAGGTTCGGTAGCGGAGACCCAGTACTTC
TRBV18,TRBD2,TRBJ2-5,CASSRDFASGAFLGETQYF,TGTGCCAGCTCACGTGACTTTGCTAGCGGGGCATTTTTAGGAGAGACCCAGTACTTC
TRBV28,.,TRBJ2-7,CASSLRQGMYEQYF,TGTGCCAGCAGTTTACGGCAGGGAATGTACGAGCAGTACTTC
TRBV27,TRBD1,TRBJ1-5,CASSLRQGLQPQHF,TGTGCCAGCAGTTTACGACAGGGGTTGCAGCCCCAGCATTTT
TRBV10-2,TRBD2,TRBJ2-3,CASSDPRGSGGTDTQYF,TGCGCCAGCAGTGACCCCCGGGGTAGCGGGGGTACAGATACGCAGTATTTT
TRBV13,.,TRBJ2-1,CASSINTRNEQFF,TGTGCCAGCAGCATAAACACTAGAAATGAGCAGTTCTTC
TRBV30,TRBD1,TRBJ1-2,CAWSVPGQGNYGYTF,TGTGCCTGGAGTGTACCGGGACAGGGTAATTATGGCTACACCTTC
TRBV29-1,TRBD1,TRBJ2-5,CSVNSQGPQETQYF,TGCAGCGTAAATTCACAGGGGCCCCAGGAGACCCAGTACTTC
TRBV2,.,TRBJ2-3,CASSTGGGDTQYF,TGTGCCAGCAGTACTGGAGGCGGAGATACGCAGTATTTT